This T cell receptor beta chain was recorded in a study of blood T cells in healthy people across ages. Study details: About one barcoded beta molecule per two T cells was the capture yield of template switching. The study's findings and limits: Estimates of total diversity, which came from one million sequenced T cells, were considered to be underestimates.

Then a second PCR, running roughly 7 to 11 cycles, was carried out with a sample-barcoded 5' primer and a J-beta primer mix. MiXCR was run by TCRdb on the 5' RACE reads, yielding one entry per CDR3 protein. The repertoire holds roughly 700,000 distinct CDR3 sequences, with around 49% as singletons. The study drew donors from healthy Caucasian individuals in Russia aged roughly 6 to 90. This CDR3 has 11 amino acids. A word on this clonotype: Its specificity is unknown. At one of its ends the junction is not consistent with the germline gene, which may arise from a read error.

Specimen: blood. The clonotype comes from a woman in her sixties in good health. The chain joins TRBV12-3 or TRBV12-4 to TRBJ1-1; D unresolved. The CDR3 sequence is CTSSQYIEAFF. DNA for the CDR3: TGTACCAGCAGTCAATACATAGAAGCTTTCTTT.